The 9 T cell receptor beta chains below were found in one sample sequenced in a study of cytomegalovirus exposure and HLA in healthy donors. Assay used: immunoSEQ multiplex PCR; TCRdb lists only in-frame clones, some missing. This sample has some 140,000 clones, with 86% found just once. The material sequenced was PBMCs. The receptors come from a man aged 18 to 30 in good health and CMV-seronegative.

The chain employs TRBV11-3 and TRBJ2-1; TRBD1 agrees at 8 bases. This CDR3 contains 14 residues. Germline loops: CDR1 SGHNT, CDR2 YENEEA. V lost 5 bases, J lost 10 bases, and 10 bases stayed unmatched. Here the CDR3 reads CASSPTDRDREQFF. The CDR3 DNA reads TGTGCCAGCAGCCCAACGGACCGGGACAGGGAGCAGTTCTTC.

The rearrangement joins TRBV15 to TRBJ2-5; 14 bases agree with TRBD2. Trimming at V came to 1 base and at J to 4 bases, leaving 5 bases not matched to a gene. Germline V gives CDR1 LNHNV, CDR2 YYDKDF (reference sequence). CDR3 length equals 17 residues. CDR3 in DNA: TGTGCCACCAGCAGAGGACTAGCGGGGGGGCTGGGAGAGACCCAGTACTTC. It codes for CATSRGLAGGLGETQYF. Drawing the rest from reference TRBV15 and TRBJ2-5, the complete variable domain is DAMVIQNPRYQVTQFGKPVTLSCSQTLNHNVMYWYQQKSSQAPKLLFHYYDKDFNNEADTPDNFQSRRPNTSFCFLDIRSPGLGDTAMYLCATSRGLAGGLGETQYFGPGTRLLVL.

The chain carries TRBV6-5 and TRBJ1-5; TRBD1 matches 7 bases. The CDR3 has 15 residues. Germline loops: CDR1 MNHEY, CDR2 SVGAGI. J was trimmed by 6 bases and V by 0 bases; bases with no gene match: 5. CDR3: CASSYSRGRIQPQHF. CDR3 DNA sequence: TGTGCCAGCAGTTACTCGAGGGGGCGTATTCAGCCCCAGCATTTT.

The V gene is TRBV18, the J gene TRBJ1-1; 10 bases line up with TRBD1. V trimming: 3 bases; J trimming: 7 bases; junction bases outside the gene matches: 8. The germline V gene has CDR1 KGHSH and CDR2 LQKENI. This CDR3 region has 15 residues. CDR3 DNA: TGTGCCAGCTCACCTTGGGACAGGGGCGCTAATGAAGCTTTCTTT. This encodes CASSPWDRGANEAFF.

This clone has a single count. The V call is TRBV28, the J call TRBJ2-1, with 8 bases fitting TRBD2. Per the germline V gene, CDR1 is MDHEN and CDR2 is SYDVKM. V shed 2 bases and J 5 bases; nucleotides not matched to a gene: 5. This CDR3 contains 15 residues. This chain's CDR3 is CASSLRTSYHNEQFF. The DNA of the CDR3 is TGTGCCAGCAGTTTACGGACTAGCTACCACAATGAGCAGTTCTTC.

About this clone itself: This clone may be a read error of a much larger clone one base away. The chain recombines TRBV5-5 with TRBJ1-1; 7 bases are shared with TRBD1. The CDR3 is made up of 14 amino acids. V lost 3 bases and J lost 0; bases outside the gene matches: 2. Germline CDR1 and CDR2: SGHKS and YYEKEE (reference sequence). The CDR3 here is CASSWGQLNTEAFF. DNA of the CDR3: TGTGCCAGCAGCTGGGGACAGCTGAACACTGAAGCTTTCTTT.

The genes are TRBV29-1 and TRBJ1-1; no definite D call. CDR1 SQVTM and CDR2 ANQGSEA come from the germline V gene. The CDR3 length is 12 residues. V was cut by 4 bases and J by 4 bases, with 10 bases left in between. The CDR3 DNA reads as TGCAGCGTTGCGACTGACCTCACTGAAGCTTTCTTT. It translates to CSVATDLTEAFF.

This rearrangement joins TRBV27 to TRBJ2-6; D might be TRBD2 (6 bases). The CDR3 is 15 residues long. Trimming took 7 bases from V and 2 from J, leaving 12 bases between them. From germline, CDR1 is MNHEY and CDR2 SMNVEV (reference sequence). The chain's CDR3 is CASTKWGAGANVLTF. CDR3 DNA sequence: TGTGCCAGCACCAAATGGGGGGCTGGGGCCAACGTCCTGACTTTC.

The J gene is TRBJ1-2, the V gene TRBV11-3; D possibly corresponds to TRBD1 (6 bases). Trimming removed 6 bases from V and 7 bases from J, with 18 bases in between. Germline lookup yields CDR1 SGHNT and CDR2 YENEEA. The CDR3 spans 14 residues. In DNA form, the CDR3 reads TGTGCCAGCAGGTACACAGGGTTTAGGTGTGGCTACACCTTC. It encodes CASRYTGFRCGYTF.